The 2 T cell receptor beta chains listed next were all sequenced from one sample in a study of identical twins. From the 5' RACE reads, TCRdb called clonotypes with MiXCR, one entry per CDR3 protein. The sample has about 220,000 distinct CDR3 sequences; roughly 9.4% are singletons. Input material: memory (CD45RO+) T cells sorted from blood. The source is a woman aged 18 to 35 in good health.

This clonotype was found many times. The V and J genes are TRBV20-1 and TRBJ2-2, with TRBD1 matching over 8 bases. The CDR3 is 16 amino acids. The germline V gene encodes CDR1 DFQATT and CDR2 SNEGSKA (reference sequence). V shed 0 bases and J 4 bases; nucleotides not matched to a gene: 7. CDR3 DNA sequence: TGCAGTGCTAGAGATGGGAGGACAGGGAGCACCGGGGAGCTGTTTTTT. This codes for CSARDGRTGSTGELFF.

V is TRBV5-1 and J is TRBJ1-1; D call uncertain. The germline CDR1 and CDR2 sequences are SGHRS and YFSETQ. The CDR3 is 12 residues long. V lost 2 bases and J lost 5, with 7 bases in between. CDR3 region: CASSFDGTEAFF. DNA of the CDR3: TGCGCCAGCAGCTTCGACGGTACTGAAGCTTTCTTT.